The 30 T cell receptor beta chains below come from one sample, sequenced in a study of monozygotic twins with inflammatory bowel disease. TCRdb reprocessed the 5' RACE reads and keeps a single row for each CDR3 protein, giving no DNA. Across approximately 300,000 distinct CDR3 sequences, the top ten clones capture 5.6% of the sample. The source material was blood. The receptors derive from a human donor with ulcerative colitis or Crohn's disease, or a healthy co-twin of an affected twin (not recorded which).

The CDR3: CASTQGLVGTGELFF. The V and J genes are TRBV4-3 and TRBJ2-2; TCRdb's assignment of TRBD2 cannot be checked, as there is no DNA. CDR1 and CDR2 (germline): LGHNA, YSLEER. The CDR3 has 15 amino acids.

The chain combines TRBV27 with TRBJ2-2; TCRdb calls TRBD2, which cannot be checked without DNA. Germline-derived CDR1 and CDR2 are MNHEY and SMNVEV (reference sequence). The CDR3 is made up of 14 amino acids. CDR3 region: CASSLREITGELFF.

CDR3 sequence: CASSFMMDFSYNEQFF. V and J are TRBV5-5 and TRBJ2-1; TCRdb lists TRBD2, though no DNA is available to test this call. The CDR3 runs 16 residues. CDR1 and CDR2 from the germline V gene are SGHKS and YYEKEE (reference sequence). Filled out from reference TRBV5-5 and TRBJ2-1, the complete variable domain reads DAGVTQSPTHLIKTRGQQVTLRCSPISGHKSVSWYQQVLGQGPQFIFQYYEKEERGRGNFPDRFSARQFPNYSSELNVNALLLGDSALYLCASSFMMDFSYNEQFFGPGTRLTVL.

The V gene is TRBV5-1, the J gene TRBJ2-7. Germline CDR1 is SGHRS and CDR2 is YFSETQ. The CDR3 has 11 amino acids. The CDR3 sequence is CASSASYEQYF.

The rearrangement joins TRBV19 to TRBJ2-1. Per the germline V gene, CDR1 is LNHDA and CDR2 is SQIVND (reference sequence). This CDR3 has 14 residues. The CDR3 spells CASSIGGRYNEQFF. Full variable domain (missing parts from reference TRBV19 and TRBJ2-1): DGGITQSPKYLFRKEGQNVTLSCEQNLNHDAMYWYRQDPGQGLRLIYYSQIVNDFQKGDIAEGYSVSREKKESFPLTVTSAQKNPTAFYLCASSIGGRYNEQFFGPGTRLTVL.

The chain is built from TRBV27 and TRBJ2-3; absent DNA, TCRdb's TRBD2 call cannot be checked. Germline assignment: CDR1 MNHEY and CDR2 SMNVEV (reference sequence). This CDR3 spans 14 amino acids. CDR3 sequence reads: CASSLELAAHTQYF.

CDR3 in amino acids: CASSPRTEYNEQFF. This chain joins TRBV7-2 and TRBJ2-1; there is no DNA to check the TCRdb D call of TRBD1. This CDR3 has 14 amino acids. Germline V CDR1 and CDR2: SGHTA, FQGNSA.

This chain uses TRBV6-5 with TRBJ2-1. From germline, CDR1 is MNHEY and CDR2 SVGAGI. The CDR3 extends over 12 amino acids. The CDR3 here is CASSYPPNEQFF.

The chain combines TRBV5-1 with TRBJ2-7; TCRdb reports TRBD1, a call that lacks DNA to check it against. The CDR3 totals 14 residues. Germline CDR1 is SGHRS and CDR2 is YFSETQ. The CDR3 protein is CASSLVRGADGQYF.

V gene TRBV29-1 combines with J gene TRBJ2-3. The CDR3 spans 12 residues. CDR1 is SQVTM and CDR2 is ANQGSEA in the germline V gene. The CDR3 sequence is CSVETDGLTQYF.

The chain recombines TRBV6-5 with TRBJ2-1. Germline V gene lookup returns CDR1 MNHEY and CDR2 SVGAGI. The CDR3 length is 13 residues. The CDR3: CASSYHVASEQFF.

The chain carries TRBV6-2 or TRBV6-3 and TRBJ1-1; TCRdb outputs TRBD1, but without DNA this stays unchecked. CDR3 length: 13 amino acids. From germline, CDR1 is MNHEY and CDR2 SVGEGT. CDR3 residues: CASSYGTGPEAFF.

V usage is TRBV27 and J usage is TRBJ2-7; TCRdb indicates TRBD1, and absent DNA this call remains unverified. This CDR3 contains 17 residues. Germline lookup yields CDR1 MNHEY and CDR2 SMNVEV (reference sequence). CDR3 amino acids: CASNRFPGQGSLRGQYF.

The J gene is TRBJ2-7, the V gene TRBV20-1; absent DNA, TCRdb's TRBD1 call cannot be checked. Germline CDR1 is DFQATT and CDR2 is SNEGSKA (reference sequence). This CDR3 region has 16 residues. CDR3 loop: CSARGIGEGDPYEQYF.

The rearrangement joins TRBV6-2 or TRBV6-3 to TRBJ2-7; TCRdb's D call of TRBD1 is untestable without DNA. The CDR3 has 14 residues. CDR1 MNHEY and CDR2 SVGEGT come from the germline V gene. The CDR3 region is CASSSYSDSYEQYF.

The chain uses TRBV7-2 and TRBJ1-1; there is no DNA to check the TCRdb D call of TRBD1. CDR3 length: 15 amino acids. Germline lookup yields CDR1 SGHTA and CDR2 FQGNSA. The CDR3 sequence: CASRSGTGVLTEAFF.

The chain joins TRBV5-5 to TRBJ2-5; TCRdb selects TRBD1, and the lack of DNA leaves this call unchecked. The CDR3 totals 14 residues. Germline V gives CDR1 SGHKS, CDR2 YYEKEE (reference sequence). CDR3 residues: CASRRTGKQETQYF.

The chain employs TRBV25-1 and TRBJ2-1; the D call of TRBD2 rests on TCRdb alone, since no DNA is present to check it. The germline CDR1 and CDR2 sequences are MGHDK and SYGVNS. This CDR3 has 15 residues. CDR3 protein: CASSAGPISYNEQFF.

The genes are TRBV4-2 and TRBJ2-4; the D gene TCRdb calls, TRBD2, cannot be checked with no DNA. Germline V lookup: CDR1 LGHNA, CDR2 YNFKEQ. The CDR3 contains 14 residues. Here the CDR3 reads CASSQMDKQNIQYF.

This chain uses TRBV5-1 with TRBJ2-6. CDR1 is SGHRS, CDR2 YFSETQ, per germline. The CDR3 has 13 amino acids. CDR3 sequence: CASQAAGANVLTF.

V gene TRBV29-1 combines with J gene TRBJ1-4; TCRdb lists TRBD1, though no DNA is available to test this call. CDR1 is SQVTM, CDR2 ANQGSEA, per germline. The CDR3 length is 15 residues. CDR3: CSVGTGGSTNEKLFF.

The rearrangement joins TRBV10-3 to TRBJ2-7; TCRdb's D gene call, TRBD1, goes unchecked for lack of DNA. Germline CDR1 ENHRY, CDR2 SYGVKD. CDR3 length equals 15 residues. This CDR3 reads CAISGAFTSTYEQYF.

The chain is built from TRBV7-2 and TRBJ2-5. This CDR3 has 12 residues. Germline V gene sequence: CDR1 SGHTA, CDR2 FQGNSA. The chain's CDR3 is CASSRAAGAQYF.

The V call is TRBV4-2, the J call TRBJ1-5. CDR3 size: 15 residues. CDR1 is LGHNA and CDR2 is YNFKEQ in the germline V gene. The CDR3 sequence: CASSQEDRINQPQHF.

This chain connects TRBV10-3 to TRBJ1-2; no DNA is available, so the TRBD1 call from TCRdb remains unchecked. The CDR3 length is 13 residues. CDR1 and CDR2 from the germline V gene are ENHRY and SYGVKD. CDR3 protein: CAIRERTGYGYTF.

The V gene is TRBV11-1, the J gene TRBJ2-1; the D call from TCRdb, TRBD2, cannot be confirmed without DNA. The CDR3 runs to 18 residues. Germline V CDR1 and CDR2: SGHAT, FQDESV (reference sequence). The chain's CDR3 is CASSWGSSGTSGVNEQFF.

The CDR3 loop is CASSVAGQSGNTEAFF. This chain uses TRBV9 with TRBJ1-1; there is no DNA to check the TCRdb D call of TRBD1. The germline CDR1 and CDR2 sequences are SGDLS and YYNGEE. This CDR3 has 16 amino acids.

CDR3 loop: CSASDPRMSTEAFF. V is TRBV20-1 and J is TRBJ1-1; TCRdb designates TRBD1, a call that cannot be tested without DNA. The CDR3 covers 14 residues. Germline assignment: CDR1 DFQATT and CDR2 SNEGSKA (reference sequence).

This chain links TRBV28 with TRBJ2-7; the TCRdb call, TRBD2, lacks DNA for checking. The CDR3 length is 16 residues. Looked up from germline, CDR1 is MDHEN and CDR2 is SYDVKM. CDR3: CASSPPGTSGRNEQYF.

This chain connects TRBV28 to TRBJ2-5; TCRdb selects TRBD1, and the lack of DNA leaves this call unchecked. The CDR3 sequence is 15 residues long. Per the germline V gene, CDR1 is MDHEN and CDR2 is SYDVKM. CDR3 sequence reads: CASSTRDRAQETQYF.